These T cell receptor beta chains were read from a single sample in a study of technical replicates of blood from a handful of donors. Here immunoSEQ multiplex PCR was the method, and the copy in TCRdb shows in-frame clones only, minus some. The sample carries some 62,000 clones, approximately 87% recorded once. Sequencing was done on a sample of PBMCs. These receptors originate from a human donor in good health. Some clones in this sample may be carry-over from other donors' samples. CDR3s include the opening cysteine and the closing phenylalanine or tryptophan. D genes are given only for firm matches. Rows give clone size only sometimes, using once, few, many, or a class for an expanded clone.

TGTGCCAGCAGCTCGGGGTACGGGACAGGGGGAGAACATGAAGCTTTCTTT | CASSSGYGTGGEHEAFF | TRBV5-8 | TRBD1 | TRBJ1-1 | -
TGTGCCAGCAGCTTAGGGACAGTTCAAGAGACCCAGTACTTC | CASSLGTVQETQYF | TRBV7-2 | - | TRBJ2-5 | -
TGTGCCAGCAGCTTTCCCGGCGGACTACGCACAGATACGCAGTATTTT | CASSFPGGLRTDTQYF | TRBV11-2 | - | TRBJ2-3 | -
TGCGCCAGCAGCTTAAGGGCGTCCGGGAGCACTGAAGCTTTCTTT | CASSLRASGSTEAFF | TRBV5-1 | - | TRBJ1-1 | -
TGCAGCGTTCTCCTAACGAACACTGAAGCTTTCTTT | CSVLLTNTEAFF | TRBV29-1 | - | TRBJ1-1 | -
TGCGCCAGCAGCCGGGGACAGGGAACTGAAAAACTGTTTTTT | CASSRGQGTEKLFF | TRBV5-1 | TRBD1 | TRBJ1-4 | -
TGTGCCAGCAGCTTGGGCATCGCCACTGAAGCTTTCTTT | CASSLGIATEAFF | TRBV7-3 | - | TRBJ1-1 | -
TGTGCCAGCAGTTACTCGACGGGTGCTAGCACAGATACGCAGTATTTT | CASSYSTGASTDTQYF | TRBV6-5 | - | TRBJ2-3 | -
TGTGCCAGCAGAACGTCTTCCGGGACAGGTTATTACGAGCAGTACTTC | CASRTSSGTGYYEQYF | TRBV27 | TRBD1 | TRBJ2-7 | -
TGTGCCAGCAGCCCCGGCGGGGGCGACGAAAAACTGTTTTTT | CASSPGGGDEKLFF | TRBV7-9 | - | TRBJ1-4 | -
TGTGCCTGGAGTGGCGGGATGACCTCTGGAAACACCATATATTTT | CAWSGGMTSGNTIYF | TRBV30 | - | TRBJ1-3 | -
TGTGCCAGCACCAACCGCGGATCTCCCTCCTACAATGAGCAGTTCTTC | CASTNRGSPSYNEQFF | TRBV27 | - | TRBJ2-1 | once
TGTGCCAGCAGCTTAGTGGCAGGGGAGTGGGAGACCCAGTACTTC | CASSLVAGEWETQYF | TRBV7-2 | - | TRBJ2-5 | -
TGTGCCAGCAGCTTCGCGTTGAACACTGAAGCTTTCTTT | CASSFALNTEAFF | TRBV11-3 | - | TRBJ1-1 | few
TGTGCCAGCAGTGTCCAGGGGAATTCACCCCTCCACTTT | CASSVQGNSPLHF | TRBV2 | - | TRBJ1-6 | -
TGTGCCAGCAGCCAAGGGACAGGGGTTACTAGCGGGAAGGGGGAGCTGTTTTTT | CASSQGTGVTSGKGELFF | TRBV4-2 | - | TRBJ2-2 | -
TGTGCCAGCAGCTTAGAGGGGTATGGCAATCAGCCCCAGCATTTT | CASSLEGYGNQPQHF | TRBV7-2 | - | TRBJ1-5 | -
TGTGCCAGCAGCTTAAACGCGGGCGATTCACCCCTCCACTTT | CASSLNAGDSPLHF | TRBV7-3 | - | TRBJ1-6 | -
TGTGCCAGCAGCTCCCTGGGACAAGTCGCTGAAGCTTTCTTT | CASSSLGQVAEAFF | TRBV27 | - | TRBJ1-1 | -
TGCGCCAGCAGCCGAGGACTAGCGGGGGGCCAAGCAGATACGCAGTATTTT | CASSRGLAGGQADTQYF | TRBV5-1 | TRBD2 | TRBJ2-3 | -
TGTGCTTCGCGGGAGAAGGGGAACACCGGGGAGCTGTTTTTT | CASREKGNTGELFF | TRBV19 | TRBD2 | TRBJ2-2 | -
TGTGCCAGCTCATCTAACCGGGCGGGGGCTGGGACAGATACGCAGTATTTT | CASSSNRAGAGTDTQYF | TRBV18 | - | TRBJ2-3 | -
TGCGCCAGCAGCTTGGGCCGAAACCCAGGTTCAGCTTTCTTT | CASSLGRNPGSAFF | TRBV5-1 | - | TRBJ1-1 | many
TGCGCCAGCAGCCAAGACAACGGGGGAATCTACGAGCAGTACTTC | CASSQDNGGIYEQYF | TRBV4-3 | - | TRBJ2-7 | -
TGTGCCAGCAGTGATGCGCCTAGCGGGGGGGACGAGCAGTTCTTC | CASSDAPSGGDEQFF | TRBV2 | TRBD2 | TRBJ2-1 | -
TGTGCCAGCAGCTCTGGACAGGGTATTACTGAAGCTTTCTTT | CASSSGQGITEAFF | TRBV7-6 | TRBD1 | TRBJ1-1 | few
TGTGCCAGCGGTGACAGGGTCGCTACCGGGGAGCTGTTTTTT | CASGDRVATGELFF | TRBV2 | TRBD1 | TRBJ2-2 | -
TGTGCCAGCAGCGTGGCTAGCGGGAGCGGTAGCGAGCAGTACTTC | CASSVASGSGSEQYF | TRBV9 | TRBD2 | TRBJ2-7 | once
TGTGCCAGCAGCCCTCCGGAGCAAAGCACAGATACGCAGTATTTT | CASSPPEQSTDTQYF | TRBV7-9 | - | TRBJ2-3 | -
TGTGCCAGCAGCTACGACAGGACGAACACTGAAGCTTTCTTT | CASSYDRTNTEAFF | TRBV7-2 | - | TRBJ1-1 | -
TGCGCCAGCAGCCAAGGCGGGGCTAGCGGGGGGGGACAAGAGACCCAGTACTTC | CASSQGGASGGGQETQYF | TRBV4-3 | TRBD2 | TRBJ2-5 | -
TGTGCCAGCAGCTTAGCCGCGGGGAGCGTTATAGAGACCCAGTACTTC | CASSLAAGSVIETQYF | TRBV7-2 | - | TRBJ2-5 | -
TGTGCCAGCAGCCGGGAGCGCGAGCAGTACTTC | CASSREREQYF | TRBV6-5 | - | TRBJ2-7 | few
TGCGCCAGCAGCCCCCGGGGATCTAACTATGGCTACACCTTC | CASSPRGSNYGYTF | TRBV4-3 | - | TRBJ1-2 | -
TGTGCCAGCAGCCAGGGACTTTACAATGAGCAGTTCTTC | CASSQGLYNEQFF | TRBV7-9 | - | TRBJ2-1 | -
TGCGCCAGCAGCCAAGAAGGGGGCCCGCTCGACGGCTACACCTTC | CASSQEGGPLDGYTF | TRBV4-3 | TRBD1 | TRBJ1-2 | -
TGTGCCACCAGCAGAGAATCCGTATTCTCCTACAATGAGCAGTTCTTC | CATSRESVFSYNEQFF | TRBV15 | - | TRBJ2-1 | -
TGTGCCAGCAGCTTTCGCCTAGCGGGAGGATATTACACAGATACGCAGTATTTT | CASSFRLAGGYYTDTQYF | TRBV7-2 | TRBD2 | TRBJ2-3 | -
TGCACCAGCAGCCAAGATCTTCGGGTCAACTATGGCTACACCTTC | CTSSQDLRVNYGYTF | TRBV1 | - | TRBJ1-2 | -
TGTGCCAGCAGCCCCGGAACAGGGGGCCATCAACTCAGCTACGAGCAGTACTTC | CASSPGTGGHQLSYEQYF | TRBV5-4 | TRBD1 | TRBJ2-7 | -
TGTGCCAGCAGCCAAGATTCGGGACAGGGGGCTGCACCATACGAGCAGTACTTC | CASSQDSGQGAAPYEQYF | TRBV14 | TRBD1 | TRBJ2-7 | -
TGTGCCAGCAGCTTAGTAACTCCCCGGGAGAGCTCCTACGAGCAGTACTTC | CASSLVTPRESSYEQYF | TRBV7-8 | - | TRBJ2-7 | -
TGTGCCAGCAGCGCCTGGACAGGCACAGATACGCAGTATTTT | CASSAWTGTDTQYF | TRBV11-1 | - | TRBJ2-3 | -
TGTGCCAGCTCACAGGGGGCAGGGGGGACTGAAGCTTTCTTT | CASSQGAGGTEAFF | TRBV18 | TRBD1 | TRBJ1-1 | -
TGTGCCAGCAGTGAAGGTCGGCAGGTCCAAGCCTCACGGTATGGCTACACCTTC | CASSEGRQVQASRYGYTF | TRBV2 | - | TRBJ1-2 | -
TGTGCCAGCAGCTTGGTAGGACAGCTTAGGGGTGAGCAGTTCTTC | CASSLVGQLRGEQFF | TRBV5-8 | - | TRBJ2-1 | -
TGTGCCACCAGCAGAGAAACAGGGCCATCGGCAGATACGCAGTATTTT | CATSRETGPSADTQYF | TRBV15 | - | TRBJ2-3 | -
TGTGCCAGAAGCTTAGGTTCGGGAGGGACCCCCAAAAACATTCAGTACTTC | CARSLGSGGTPKNIQYF | TRBV7-5 | - | TRBJ2-4 | medium-sized
TGCGCCAGCAGGAGACAGGACGAGCAGTACTTC | CASRRQDEQYF | TRBV10-1 | - | TRBJ2-7 | -
TGTGCCATCAGTGCCGCCGGGACAGGCTCCTTCGAGCAGTACTTC | CAISAAGTGSFEQYF | TRBV10-3 | TRBD1 | TRBJ2-7 | -